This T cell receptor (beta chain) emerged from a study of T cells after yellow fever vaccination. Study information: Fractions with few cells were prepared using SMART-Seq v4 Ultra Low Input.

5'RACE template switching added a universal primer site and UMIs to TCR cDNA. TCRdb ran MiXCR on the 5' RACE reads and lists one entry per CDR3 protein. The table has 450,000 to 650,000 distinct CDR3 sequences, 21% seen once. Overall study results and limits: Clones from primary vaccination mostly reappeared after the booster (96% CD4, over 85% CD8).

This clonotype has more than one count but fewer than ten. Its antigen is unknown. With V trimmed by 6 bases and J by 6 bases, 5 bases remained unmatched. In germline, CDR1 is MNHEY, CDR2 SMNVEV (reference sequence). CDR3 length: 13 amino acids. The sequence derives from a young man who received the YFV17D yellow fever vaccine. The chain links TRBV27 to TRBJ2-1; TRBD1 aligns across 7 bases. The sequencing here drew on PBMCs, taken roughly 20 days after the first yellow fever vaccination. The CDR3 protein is CASRPTGVNEQFF. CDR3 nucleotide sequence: TGTGCCAGCAGACCCACAGGGGTCAATGAGCAGTTCTTC.